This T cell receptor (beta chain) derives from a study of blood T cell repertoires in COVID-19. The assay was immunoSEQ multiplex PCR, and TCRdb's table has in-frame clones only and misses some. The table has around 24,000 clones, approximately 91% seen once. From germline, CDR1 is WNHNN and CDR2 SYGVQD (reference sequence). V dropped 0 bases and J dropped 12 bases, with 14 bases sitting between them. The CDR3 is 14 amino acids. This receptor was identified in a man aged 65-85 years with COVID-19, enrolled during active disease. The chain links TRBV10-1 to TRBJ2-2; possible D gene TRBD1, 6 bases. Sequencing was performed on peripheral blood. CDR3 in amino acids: CASSESIDRYKLFF. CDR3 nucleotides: TGCGCCAGCAGTGAGTCGATAGACAGGTATAAGCTGTTTTTT.